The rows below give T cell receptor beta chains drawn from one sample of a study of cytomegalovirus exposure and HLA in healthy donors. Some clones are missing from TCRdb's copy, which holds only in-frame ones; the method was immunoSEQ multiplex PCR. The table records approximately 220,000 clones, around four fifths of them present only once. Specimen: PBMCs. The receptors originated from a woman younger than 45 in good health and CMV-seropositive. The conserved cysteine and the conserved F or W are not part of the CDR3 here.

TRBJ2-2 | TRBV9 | ASSELSNTGELF
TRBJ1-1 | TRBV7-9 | ASSGRSTEAF
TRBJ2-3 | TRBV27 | ASSLSSPLFGQAVTDTQY
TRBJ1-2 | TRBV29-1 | SVVSGGYT
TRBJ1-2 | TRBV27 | ASSLGAGPNYGYT
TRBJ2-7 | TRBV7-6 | ASSLNGGGLTEQY
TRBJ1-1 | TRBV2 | ASSGTGGRGTEAF
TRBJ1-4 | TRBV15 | ATSRDLSGEKLF
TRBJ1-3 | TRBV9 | ASSVYGKNTIY
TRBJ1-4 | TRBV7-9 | ASSPGDPSDEKLF
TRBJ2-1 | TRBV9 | ASSFRPGHNEQF
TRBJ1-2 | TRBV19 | ASSINRGQGYT
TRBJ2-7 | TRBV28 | ASGSLGSTYEQY
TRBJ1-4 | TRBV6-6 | ASRLTGGSEKLF
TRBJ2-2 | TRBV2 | ASRRTEVNTGELF